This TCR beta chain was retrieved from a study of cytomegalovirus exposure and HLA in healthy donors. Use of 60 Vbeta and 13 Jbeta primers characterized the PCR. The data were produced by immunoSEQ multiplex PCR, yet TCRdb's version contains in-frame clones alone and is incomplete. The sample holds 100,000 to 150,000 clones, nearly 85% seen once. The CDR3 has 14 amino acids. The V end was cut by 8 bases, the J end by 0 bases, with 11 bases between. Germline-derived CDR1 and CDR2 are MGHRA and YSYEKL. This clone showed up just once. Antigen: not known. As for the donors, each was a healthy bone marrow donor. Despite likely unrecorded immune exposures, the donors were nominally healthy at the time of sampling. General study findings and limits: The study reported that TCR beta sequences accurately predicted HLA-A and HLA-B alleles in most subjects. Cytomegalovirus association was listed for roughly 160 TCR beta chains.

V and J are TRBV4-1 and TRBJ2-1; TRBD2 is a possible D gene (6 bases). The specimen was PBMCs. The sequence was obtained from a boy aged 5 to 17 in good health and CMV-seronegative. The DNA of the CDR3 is TGCGCCAGCTCGGGACTGATCTCCTACAATGAGCAGTTCTTC. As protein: CASSGLISYNEQFF.